The 19 T cell receptor beta chains given below trace back to one sample, sequenced in a study of cytomegalovirus exposure and HLA in healthy donors. This PCR relied on a set of 60 Vbeta primers and 13 Jbeta primers. TCRdb's copy holds only in-frame clones and misses some; the assay was immunoSEQ multiplex PCR. The table records roughly 150,000 clones, 70% to 90% of them present only once. Material: PBMCs. The receptors here all came from a woman between 40 and 55 years old in good health and CMV-seropositive.

The gene calls are TRBV7-9 and TRBJ1-1; 9 positions match TRBD1. The germline V gene encodes CDR1 SEHNR and CDR2 FQNEAQ (reference sequence). Trimming removed 10 bases from V and 1 base from J; junction bases left unmatched: 10. The CDR3 spans 15 residues. The CDR3 sequence is CATIPGQGGNTEAFF. CDR3 nucleotides: TGTGCCACCATACCGGGACAGGGTGGGAACACTGAAGCTTTCTTT.

The chain is built from TRBV15 and TRBJ2-5; D is perhaps TRBD2 (5 bases). V gave up 1 base and J gave up 2 bases, with 8 bases separating them. In germline, CDR1 is LNHNV, CDR2 YYDKDF (reference sequence). This CDR3 region has 14 residues. The CDR3 nucleotides read TGTGCCACCAGCAGAGGCCCGGGGCAAGAGACCCAGTACTTC. Its protein is CATSRGPGQETQYF.

The rearrangement links TRBV7-2 to TRBJ2-7, with D hard to call. The CDR3 covers 12 residues. Germline V gives CDR1 SGHTA, CDR2 FQGNSA. The V gene lost 1 base and the J gene lost 10 bases, with 11 bases spanning the gap. The CDR3 here is CASSLGGQPQYF. The CDR3 DNA reads TGTGCCAGCAGCTTAGGTGGGCAGCCCCAGTACTTC.

This chain uses TRBV27 with TRBJ2-5; 9 nucleotides align to TRBD1. Germline CDR1 MNHEY, CDR2 SMNVEV (reference sequence). The CDR3 contains 16 residues. The junction had 7 bases not matched to a gene; V was cut back by 3 bases and J by 2 bases. The CDR3 bases are TGTGCCAGCAGTTTTGGGACAGGGTCCCCTCAAGAGACCCAGTACTTC. It specifies CASSFGTGSPQETQYF.

This chain joins TRBV7-2 and TRBJ2-7; D is unclear. Germline CDR1 SGHTA, CDR2 FQGNSA. The CDR3 consists of 13 residues. Deletions cut 5 bases from V and 4 bases from J, with 12 bases between. The CDR3 DNA reads TGTGCCAGCAGCCCCCACCCCGGTTACGAGCAGTACTTC. Protein sequence: CASSPHPGYEQYF.

This clone was observed a few times. This rearrangement joins TRBV16 to TRBJ1-3; no firm D call. V was pared by 0 bases and J by 0 bases, with 9 bases between. This CDR3 comprises 16 residues. CDR1 KGHSY and CDR2 FQNENV come from the germline V gene. DNA of the CDR3: TGTGCCAGCAGCCAATCCCCACAATTCTCTGGAAACACCATATATTTT. Translating gives CASSQSPQFSGNTIYF.

The chain links TRBV5-1 to TRBJ2-5, with 7 bases identical to TRBD1. Trimming removed 4 bases from V and 2 bases from J; junction bases left unmatched: 8. The CDR3 totals 15 residues. The germline CDR1 and CDR2 sequences are SGHRS and YFSETQ. CDR3 nucleotides: TGCGCCAGCAGCCCGGCGGCAGGGGGACAAGAGACCCAGTACTTC. This codes for CASSPAAGGQETQYF.

The chain uses TRBV7-2 and TRBJ2-3, with TRBD1 matching 10 bases. Trimming cost V 5 bases and J 2 bases; bases outside gene matches: 7. This CDR3 has 16 amino acids. Germline V gene lookup returns CDR1 SGHTA and CDR2 FQGNSA. CDR3 sequence: CASSLAGTGVTDTQYF. The CDR3 DNA is TGTGCCAGCAGCCTCGCCGGGACAGGGGTCACAGATACGCAGTATTTT.

The chain has TRBV28 and TRBJ2-2; 7 bases are shared with TRBD1. Trimming at V came to 7 bases and at J to 4 bases, leaving 6 bases not matched to a gene. The length of the CDR3 is 14 residues. Per germline, CDR1 MDHEN and CDR2 SYDVKM. The CDR3 spells CASISQGPTGELFF. The DNA of the CDR3 is TGTGCCAGCATCTCACAGGGGCCCACCGGGGAGCTGTTTTTT. Based on the CDR3 plus reference TRBV28 and TRBJ2-2, the full variable domain is DVKVTQSSRYLVKRTGEKVFLECVQDMDHENMFWYRQDPGLGLRLIYFSYDVKMKEKGDIPEGYSVSREKKERFSLILESASTNQTSMYLCASISQGPTGELFFGEGSRLTVL.

J is TRBJ1-1 and V is TRBV5-1; TRBD1 is a possible D gene (5 bases). The germline V gene has CDR1 SGHRS and CDR2 YFSETQ. V lost 5 bases and J lost 1, with 9 bases in between. This CDR3 is built from 13 residues. DNA of the CDR3: TGCGCCAGCAGAGTAACAGGGAACACTGAAGCTTTCTTT. Translation gives CASRVTGNTEAFF.

This clone appeared once. This sequence joins TRBV27 and TRBJ2-2; no definite D call. Germline lookup yields CDR1 MNHEY and CDR2 SMNVEV (reference sequence). The CDR3 extends over 13 amino acids. Between the trimmed V and J ends, which lost 4 bases and 4 bases, there was a span of 7 bases. CDR3 sequence (DNA): TGTGCCAGCAGTTGGGCCTCCACCGGGGAGCTGTTTTTT. Protein: CASSWASTGELFF.

A remark on this clone: Sequence at one end of the junction differs from germline and may be a read error. This rearrangement joins TRBV28 to TRBJ1-6; D unresolved. CDR3 length: 13 residues. Per germline, CDR1 MDHEN and CDR2 SYDVKM. The CDR3 sequence: CASSPQLDSPFHF. The CDR3 DNA is TGTGCCAGCAGTCCCCAACTAGATTCACCCTTCCACTTT. Filled out from reference TRBV28 and TRBJ1-6, the complete variable domain reads DVKVTQSSRYLVKRTGEKVFLECVQDMDHENMFWYRQDPGLGLRLIYFSYDVKMKEKGDIPEGYSVSREKKERFSLILESASTNQTSMYLCASSPQLDSPFHFGNGTRLTVT.

Points on this clone: Other DNA sequences in this sample translate to the same CDR3. The V call is TRBV9, the J call TRBJ2-7; 7 bases are shared with TRBD1. The CDR3 spans 15 residues. Germline CDR1 SGDLS, CDR2 YYNGEE. With 4 bases clipped from V and 1 base from J, the junction kept 8 bases outside the gene matches. This CDR3 reads CASSRTGEQSYEQYF. The DNA for the CDR3 is TGTGCCAGCAGCCGAACAGGGGAACAGTCCTACGAGCAGTACTTC.

The genes are TRBV27 and TRBJ2-7, with TRBD1 identical over 7 bases. CDR1 and CDR2 from the germline V gene are MNHEY and SMNVEV (reference sequence). The length of the CDR3 is 15 residues. V lost 6 bases to trimming and J lost 2 bases; unmatched junction nucleotides: 10. The CDR3 sequence is CASSAQWDRTYEQYF. DNA for the CDR3: TGTGCCAGCAGCGCACAGTGGGACAGAACCTACGAGCAGTACTTC.

V is TRBV19 and J is TRBJ2-7; TRBD2 is a possible D gene (7 bases). The CDR3 runs 14 residues. Trimming stripped 6 bases from V and 2 bases from J, with 14 bases between. Germline V gene lookup returns CDR1 LNHDA and CDR2 SQIVND (reference sequence). CDR3 sequence reads: CASRKGGDTYEQYF. As DNA, the CDR3 is TGTGCCAGTAGAAAAGGGGGGGATACCTACGAGCAGTACTTC.

The chain carries TRBV15 and TRBJ2-3; D ambiguous. The CDR3 is made up of 13 amino acids. V was pared by 1 base and J by 5 bases, with 7 bases between. Looked up from germline, CDR1 is LNHNV and CDR2 is YYDKDF (reference sequence). The CDR3 DNA is TGTGCCACCAGCAGAGGATCGGGAGATACGCAGTATTTT. This gives the protein CATSRGSGDTQYF.

The chain combines TRBV7-8 with TRBJ2-7; TRBD2 matches at 14 bases. This CDR3 has 16 amino acids. Germline V gene data show CDR1 as SGHVS and CDR2 as FQNEAQ. Trimming cost V 5 bases and J 1 base; bases outside gene matches: 4. CDR3 protein: CASSLGLAGVSYEQYF. The CDR3 coding sequence is TGTGCCAGCAGCCTGGGACTAGCGGGGGTTTCCTACGAGCAGTACTTC.

This clone has just a few counts. The V and J genes are TRBV6-6 and TRBJ2-6, with TRBD1 matching 7 bases. This CDR3 region has 16 residues. V shed 5 bases and J 0 bases; nucleotides not matched to a gene: 4. CDR1 is MNHNY and CDR2 is SVGAGI in the germline V gene (reference sequence). The CDR3 spells CASSTGQHSGANVLTF. Written as DNA, the CDR3 is TGTGCCAGCAGTACGGGACAGCACTCTGGGGCCAACGTCCTGACTTTC.

The rearrangement uses TRBV11-2 and TRBJ1-1; 7 nucleotides match TRBD1. The CDR3 runs 14 residues. The V and J ends lost 5 bases and 1 base, in that order; junction bases with no gene match: 4. Germline V gene sequence: CDR1 SGHAT, CDR2 FQNNGV. CDR3 region: CASSIRGWNTEAFF. CDR3 nucleotide sequence: TGTGCCAGCAGCATCAGGGGGTGGAACACTGAAGCTTTCTTT.